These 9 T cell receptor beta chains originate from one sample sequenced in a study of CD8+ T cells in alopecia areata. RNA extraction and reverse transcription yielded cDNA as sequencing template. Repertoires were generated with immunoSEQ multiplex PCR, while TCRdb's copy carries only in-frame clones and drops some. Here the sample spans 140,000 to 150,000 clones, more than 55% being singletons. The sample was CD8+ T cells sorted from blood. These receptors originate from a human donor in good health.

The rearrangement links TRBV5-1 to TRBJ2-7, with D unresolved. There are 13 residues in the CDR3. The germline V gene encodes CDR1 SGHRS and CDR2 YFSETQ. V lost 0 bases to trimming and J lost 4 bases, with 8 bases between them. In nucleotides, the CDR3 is TGCGCCAGCAGCTTGGGTTACAGTTACGAGCAGTACTTC. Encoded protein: CASSLGYSYEQYF.

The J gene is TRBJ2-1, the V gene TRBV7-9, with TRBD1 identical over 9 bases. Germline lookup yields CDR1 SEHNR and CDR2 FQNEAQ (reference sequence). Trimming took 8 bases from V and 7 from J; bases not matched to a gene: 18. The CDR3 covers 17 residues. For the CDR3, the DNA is TGTGCCAGCCCGACCCCGGTGGGACAGGGAAGTTGGAATGAGCAGTTCTTC. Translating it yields CASPTPVGQGSWNEQFF.

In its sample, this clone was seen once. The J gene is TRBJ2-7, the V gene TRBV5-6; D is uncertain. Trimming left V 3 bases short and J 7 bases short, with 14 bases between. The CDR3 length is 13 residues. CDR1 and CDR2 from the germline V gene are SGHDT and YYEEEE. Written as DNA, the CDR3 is TGTGCCAGCAGCTCCTGGACCGCGAGGGAGCAGTACTTC. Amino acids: CASSSWTAREQYF.

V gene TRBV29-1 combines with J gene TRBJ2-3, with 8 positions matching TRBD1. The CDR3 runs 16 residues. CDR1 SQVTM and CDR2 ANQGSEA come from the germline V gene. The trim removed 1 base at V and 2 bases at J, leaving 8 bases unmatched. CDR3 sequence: CSVEGRGRPPTDTQYF. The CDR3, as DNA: TGCAGCGTTGAAGGCAGGGGGCGCCCCCCCACAGATACGCAGTATTTT.

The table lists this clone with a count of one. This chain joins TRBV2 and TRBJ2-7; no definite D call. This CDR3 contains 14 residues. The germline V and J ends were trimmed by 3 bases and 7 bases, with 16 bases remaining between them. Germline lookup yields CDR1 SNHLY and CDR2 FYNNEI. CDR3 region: CASSDMFQIREQYF. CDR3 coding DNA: TGTGCCAGCAGTGATATGTTCCAGATTCGGGAGCAGTACTTC.

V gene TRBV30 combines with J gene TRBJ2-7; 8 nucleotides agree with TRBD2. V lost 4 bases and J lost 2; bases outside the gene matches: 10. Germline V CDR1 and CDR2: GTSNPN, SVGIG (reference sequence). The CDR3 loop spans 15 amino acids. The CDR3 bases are TGTGCCTGGATAGACACTAGCGGTTCTGCCTACGAGCAGTACTTC. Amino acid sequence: CAWIDTSGSAYEQYF.

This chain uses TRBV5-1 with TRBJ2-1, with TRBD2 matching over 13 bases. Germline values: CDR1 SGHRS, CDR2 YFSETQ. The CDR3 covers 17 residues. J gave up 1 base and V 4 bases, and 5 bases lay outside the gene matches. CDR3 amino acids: CASSPGTSGISYNEQFF. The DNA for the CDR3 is TGCGCCAGCAGCCCCGGGACTAGCGGGATATCCTACAATGAGCAGTTCTTC.

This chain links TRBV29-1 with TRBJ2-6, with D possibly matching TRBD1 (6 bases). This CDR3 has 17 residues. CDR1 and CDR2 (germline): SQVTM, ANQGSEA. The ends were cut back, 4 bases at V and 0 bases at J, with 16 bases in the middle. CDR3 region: CSVVDRDTTSGANVLTF. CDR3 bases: TGCAGCGTTGTTGACCGGGACACTACCTCTGGGGCCAACGTCCTGACTTTC.

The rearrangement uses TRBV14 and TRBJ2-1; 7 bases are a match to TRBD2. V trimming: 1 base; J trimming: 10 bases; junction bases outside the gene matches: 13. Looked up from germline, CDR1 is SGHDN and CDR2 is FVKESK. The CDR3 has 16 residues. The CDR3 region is CASSQGLGAGEGEQFF. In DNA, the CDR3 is TGTGCCAGCAGCCAAGGGTTAGGTGCGGGAGAGGGCGAGCAGTTCTTC.